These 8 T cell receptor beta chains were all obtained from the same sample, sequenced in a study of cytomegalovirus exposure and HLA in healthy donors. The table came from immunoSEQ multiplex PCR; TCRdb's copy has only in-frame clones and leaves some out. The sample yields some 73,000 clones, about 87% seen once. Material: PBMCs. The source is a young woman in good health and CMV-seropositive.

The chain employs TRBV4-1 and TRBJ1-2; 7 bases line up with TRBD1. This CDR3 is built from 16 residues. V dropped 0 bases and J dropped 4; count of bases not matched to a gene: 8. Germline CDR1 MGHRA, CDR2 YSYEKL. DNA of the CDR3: TGCGCCAGCAGCCAAGATTGGCGGGACAGCCGCTATGGCTACACCTTC. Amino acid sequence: CASSQDWRDSRYGYTF.

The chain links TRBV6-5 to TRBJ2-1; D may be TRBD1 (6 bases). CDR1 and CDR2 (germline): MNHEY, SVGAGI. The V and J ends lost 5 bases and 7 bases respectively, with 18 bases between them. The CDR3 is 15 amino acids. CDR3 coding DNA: TGTGCCAGCAGTGTACAGGGCCGGCGGGCTAATGAGCAGTTCTTC. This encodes CASSVQGRRANEQFF.

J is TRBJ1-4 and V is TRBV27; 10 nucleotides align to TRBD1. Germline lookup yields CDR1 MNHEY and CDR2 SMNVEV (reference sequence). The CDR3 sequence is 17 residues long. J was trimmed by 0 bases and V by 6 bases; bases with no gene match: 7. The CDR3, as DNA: TGTGCCAGCAGAGGGACAGGGGCTACAACAACTAATGAAAAACTGTTTTTT. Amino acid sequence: CASRGTGATTTNEKLFF.

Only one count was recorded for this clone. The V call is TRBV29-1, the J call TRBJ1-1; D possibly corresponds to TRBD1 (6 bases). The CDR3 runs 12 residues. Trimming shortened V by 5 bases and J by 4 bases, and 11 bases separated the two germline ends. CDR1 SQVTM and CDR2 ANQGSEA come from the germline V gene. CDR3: CSVNQGSTEAFF. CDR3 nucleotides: TGCAGCGTTAACCAGGGGTCCACTGAAGCTTTCTTT.

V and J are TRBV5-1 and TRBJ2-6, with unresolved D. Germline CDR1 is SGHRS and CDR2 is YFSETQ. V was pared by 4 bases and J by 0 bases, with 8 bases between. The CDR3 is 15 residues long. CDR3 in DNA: TGCGCCAGCAGCACTGAAATCTCTGGGGCCAACGTCCTGACTTTC. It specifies CASSTEISGANVLTF.

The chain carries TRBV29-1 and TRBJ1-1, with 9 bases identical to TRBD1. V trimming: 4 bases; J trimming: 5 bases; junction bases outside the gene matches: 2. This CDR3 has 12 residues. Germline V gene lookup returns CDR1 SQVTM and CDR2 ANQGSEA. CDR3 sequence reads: CSVVGQGTEAFF. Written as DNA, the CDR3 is TGCAGCGTTGTAGGACAGGGGACTGAAGCTTTCTTT.

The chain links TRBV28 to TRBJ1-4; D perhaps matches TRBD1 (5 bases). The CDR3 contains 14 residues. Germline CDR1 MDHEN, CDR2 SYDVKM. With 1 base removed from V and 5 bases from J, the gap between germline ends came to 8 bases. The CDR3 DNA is TGTGCCAGCAGTTTATCAGGGTGGAATGAAAAACTGTTTTTT. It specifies CASSLSGWNEKLFF. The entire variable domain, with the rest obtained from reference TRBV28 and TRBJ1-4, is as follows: DVKVTQSSRYLVKRTGEKVFLECVQDMDHENMFWYRQDPGLGLRLIYFSYDVKMKEKGDIPEGYSVSREKKERFSLILESASTNQTSMYLCASSLSGWNEKLFFGSGTQLSVL.

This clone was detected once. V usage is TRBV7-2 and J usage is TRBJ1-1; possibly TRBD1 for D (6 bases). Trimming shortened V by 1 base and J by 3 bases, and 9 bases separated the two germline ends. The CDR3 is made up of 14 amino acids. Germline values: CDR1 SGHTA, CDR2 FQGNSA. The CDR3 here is CASSLGQEHTEAFF. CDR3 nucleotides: TGTGCCAGCAGCTTAGGACAGGAACACACTGAAGCTTTCTTT.